This T cell receptor (beta chain) was sequenced in a study of blood T cell repertoires in COVID-19. Study as a whole: The origin of the acute and convalescent COVID-19 samples was the United States, Italy and Spain. The cDNA or gDNA used as material had been derived from T cells, B-cell-depleted T cells, or PBMCs.

The V gene lost 6 bases and the J gene lost 4 bases, with 3 bases spanning the gap. CDR1 is MNHNY, CDR2 SVGAGI, per germline (reference sequence). The CDR3 consists of 10 residues. In the study's own analysis: From reference gene primer amplification, estimates of nucleated cell counts were derived. Generated by immunoSEQ multiplex PCR, the TCRdb table keeps only in-frame clones and is missing some. V, J and clone size derive from that table, while D and trimming were established from the DNA sequence. Here the sample spans around 150,000 clones, more than 75% being singletons. The chain links TRBV6-6 to TRBJ1-2; D is unresolved. This TCR was sampled from a man aged 70-80 years with acute or convalescent COVID-19. Source material: peripheral blood. CDR3 sequence: CASSLYGYTF. CDR3 in DNA: TGTGCCAGCAGCCTCTATGGCTACACCTTC.